Listed here are 12 T cell receptor beta chains from one sample, sequenced in a study of cytomegalovirus exposure and HLA in healthy donors. The PCR contained 60 Vbeta and 13 Jbeta primers. Here immunoSEQ multiplex PCR was the method, and the copy in TCRdb shows in-frame clones only, minus some. This table has 90,000 to 150,000 clones, 63% appearing once. Sequenced: PBMCs. Every receptor here comes from a man aged 40-55 years in good health and CMV-seropositive.

The chain joins TRBV5-8 to TRBJ1-4; 9 nucleotides match TRBD1. CDR1 is SGHTS and CDR2 is YDEGEE in the germline V gene. The CDR3 covers 15 residues. V lost 1 base, J lost 8 bases, and 6 bases stayed unmatched. The CDR3 reads CASSLSTGGWEKLFF. The DNA for the CDR3 is TGTGCCAGCAGCTTGTCAACAGGGGGCTGGGAAAAACTGTTTTTT.

The rearrangement joins TRBV5-6 to TRBJ1-5; 9 bases are shared with TRBD1. Germline CDR1 and CDR2: SGHDT and YYEEEE. V lost 4 bases to trimming and J lost 4 bases; unmatched junction nucleotides: 6. The CDR3 consists of 15 residues. DNA for the CDR3: TGTGCCAGCAGCGGGGGGACAGGGTGGAATCAGCCCCAGCATTTT. Amino acid sequence: CASSGGTGWNQPQHF.

CDR3 bases: TGTGCCAGCAACCGAACAGGGGGCGATGAAAAACTGTTTTTT. Encoded protein: CASNRTGGDEKLFF. The rearrangement links TRBV25-1 to TRBJ1-4; 9 nucleotides match TRBD1. The junction had 6 bases not matched to a gene; V was cut back by 7 bases and J by 6 bases. This CDR3 is 14 amino acids long. Germline CDR1 and CDR2: MGHDK and SYGVNS.

The chain combines TRBV18 with TRBJ2-2; D unresolved. V lost 3 bases and J lost 5, with 16 bases in between. The germline CDR1 and CDR2 sequences are KGHSH and LQKENI. CDR3 length equals 16 residues. CDR3 DNA sequence: TGTGCCAGCTCACCCCTCCGGGTTTCGCAGACCGGGGAGCTGTTTTTT. Translation gives CASSPLRVSQTGELFF.

The V call is TRBV10-3, the J call TRBJ2-1, with a weak D call TRBD1 (6 bases). V was trimmed by 0 bases and J by 7 bases, leaving 16 bases between them. The germline V gene has CDR1 ENHRY and CDR2 SYGVKD. This CDR3 region has 16 residues. In DNA form, the CDR3 reads TGTGCCATCAGTGAGTCGGGGGCCCCCCGGATGAATGAGCAGTTCTTC. Translation gives CAISESGAPRMNEQFF.

This clone appeared a few times. This CDR3 is CASSSQNGGGASWHF. The CDR3, as DNA: TGTGCCAGCAGTAGCCAAAATGGAGGGGGGGCCAGTTGGCATTTT. The chain carries TRBV6-1 and TRBJ1-5; tentative D call: TRBD1 (6 bases). The V end was cut by 5 bases, the J end by 15 bases, with 26 bases between. Germline CDR1 MNHNS, CDR2 SASEGT. This CDR3 contains 15 residues.

The genes are TRBV25-1 and TRBJ1-2; maybe TRBD1 (6 bases). The V end lost 3 bases, the J end lost 8 bases, and 22 bases lay between the germline ends. In germline, CDR1 is MGHDK, CDR2 SYGVNS. The CDR3 runs to 16 residues. DNA for the CDR3: TGTGCCAGCAGTGACCCTCCAGGCAGGGGAATGGGCGGCTACACCTTC. Its protein is CASSDPPGRGMGGYTF.

This clone came up a few times. The V call is TRBV7-2, the J call TRBJ2-5; TRBD2 is a possible D gene (6 bases). V lost 1 base, J lost 2 bases, and 11 bases lay in between. Germline lookup yields CDR1 SGHTA and CDR2 FQGNSA. This CDR3 comprises 15 residues. The CDR3 DNA sequence: TGTGCCAGCAGCTTAGGGGGAGGCCCACAAGAGACCCAGTACTTC. Translated: CASSLGGGPQETQYF.

V and J are TRBV13 and TRBJ2-3; 12 bases are shared with TRBD2. Trimming cost V 4 bases and J 3 bases; bases outside gene matches: 5. Germline V gives CDR1 PRHDT, CDR2 FYEKMQ (reference sequence). This CDR3 comprises 16 residues. The CDR3 sequence is CASSYLAGGRTDTQYF. Written as DNA, the CDR3 is TGTGCCAGCAGCTACCTAGCGGGAGGGCGGACAGATACGCAGTATTTT.

V gene TRBV27 combines with J gene TRBJ2-5; D is unclear. The CDR3 extends over 15 amino acids. From germline, CDR1 is MNHEY and CDR2 SMNVEV (reference sequence). V dropped 1 base and J dropped 0 bases, with 9 bases sitting between them. CDR3: CASSLLQQDQETQYF. DNA for the CDR3: TGTGCCAGCAGTTTATTGCAGCAGGACCAAGAGACCCAGTACTTC.

The chain has TRBV19 and TRBJ1-4; TRBD1 agrees at 8 bases. With 8 bases clipped from V and 8 bases from J, the junction kept 13 bases outside the gene matches. This CDR3 has 15 amino acids. The V gene's germline CDR1 is LNHDA and CDR2 SQIVND (reference sequence). In DNA form, the CDR3 reads TGTGCCAGTCGAATGGTGGGGACAGGAAGGGAAAAACTGTTTTTT. It translates to CASRMVGTGREKLFF.

The rearrangement links TRBV27 to TRBJ1-2; D is possibly TRBD1 (6 bases). The V end was cut by 6 bases, the J end by 7 bases, with 15 bases between. The length of the CDR3 is 13 residues. Germline CDR1 reads MNHEY; CDR2 reads SMNVEV (reference sequence). The CDR3: CASRTTGSGGYTF. The CDR3 nucleotides read TGTGCCAGCAGGACTACAGGGAGTGGTGGCTACACCTTC.